This passage covers 2 T cell receptor beta chains from one sample sequenced in a study of blood T cell repertoires in COVID-19. Here immunoSEQ multiplex PCR was the method, and the copy in TCRdb shows in-frame clones only, minus some. There are approximately 220,000 clones in the sample; about 80% occur only once, and 3% to 4% lies in the top ten. Sequenced input: PBMCs or T cells enriched from blood (not recorded which). These receptors originate from a woman in her forties who had been exposed to COVID-19.

The chain combines TRBV28 with TRBJ2-1; 9 bases align to TRBD2. With 11 bases clipped from V and 7 bases from J, the junction kept 12 bases outside the gene matches. The germline gives CDR1 MDHEN, CDR2 SYDVKM. This CDR3 has 14 residues. The CDR3 loop reads CAAAGGHTRNEQFF. For the CDR3, the DNA is TGTGCCGCAGCGGGGGGACACACAAGGAATGAGCAGTTCTTC.

The rearrangement uses TRBV7-2 and TRBJ2-6, with D perhaps TRBD2 (6 bases). The CDR3 is made up of 17 amino acids. V lost 7 bases and J 2 bases, leaving 18 bases between the germline ends. The germline CDR1 and CDR2 sequences are SGHTA and FQGNSA. Here the CDR3 DNA reads TGTGCCAGCACCTCTACTCGGAGGGTGACTGGGGCCAACGTCCTGACTTTC. This codes for CASTSTRRVTGANVLTF.